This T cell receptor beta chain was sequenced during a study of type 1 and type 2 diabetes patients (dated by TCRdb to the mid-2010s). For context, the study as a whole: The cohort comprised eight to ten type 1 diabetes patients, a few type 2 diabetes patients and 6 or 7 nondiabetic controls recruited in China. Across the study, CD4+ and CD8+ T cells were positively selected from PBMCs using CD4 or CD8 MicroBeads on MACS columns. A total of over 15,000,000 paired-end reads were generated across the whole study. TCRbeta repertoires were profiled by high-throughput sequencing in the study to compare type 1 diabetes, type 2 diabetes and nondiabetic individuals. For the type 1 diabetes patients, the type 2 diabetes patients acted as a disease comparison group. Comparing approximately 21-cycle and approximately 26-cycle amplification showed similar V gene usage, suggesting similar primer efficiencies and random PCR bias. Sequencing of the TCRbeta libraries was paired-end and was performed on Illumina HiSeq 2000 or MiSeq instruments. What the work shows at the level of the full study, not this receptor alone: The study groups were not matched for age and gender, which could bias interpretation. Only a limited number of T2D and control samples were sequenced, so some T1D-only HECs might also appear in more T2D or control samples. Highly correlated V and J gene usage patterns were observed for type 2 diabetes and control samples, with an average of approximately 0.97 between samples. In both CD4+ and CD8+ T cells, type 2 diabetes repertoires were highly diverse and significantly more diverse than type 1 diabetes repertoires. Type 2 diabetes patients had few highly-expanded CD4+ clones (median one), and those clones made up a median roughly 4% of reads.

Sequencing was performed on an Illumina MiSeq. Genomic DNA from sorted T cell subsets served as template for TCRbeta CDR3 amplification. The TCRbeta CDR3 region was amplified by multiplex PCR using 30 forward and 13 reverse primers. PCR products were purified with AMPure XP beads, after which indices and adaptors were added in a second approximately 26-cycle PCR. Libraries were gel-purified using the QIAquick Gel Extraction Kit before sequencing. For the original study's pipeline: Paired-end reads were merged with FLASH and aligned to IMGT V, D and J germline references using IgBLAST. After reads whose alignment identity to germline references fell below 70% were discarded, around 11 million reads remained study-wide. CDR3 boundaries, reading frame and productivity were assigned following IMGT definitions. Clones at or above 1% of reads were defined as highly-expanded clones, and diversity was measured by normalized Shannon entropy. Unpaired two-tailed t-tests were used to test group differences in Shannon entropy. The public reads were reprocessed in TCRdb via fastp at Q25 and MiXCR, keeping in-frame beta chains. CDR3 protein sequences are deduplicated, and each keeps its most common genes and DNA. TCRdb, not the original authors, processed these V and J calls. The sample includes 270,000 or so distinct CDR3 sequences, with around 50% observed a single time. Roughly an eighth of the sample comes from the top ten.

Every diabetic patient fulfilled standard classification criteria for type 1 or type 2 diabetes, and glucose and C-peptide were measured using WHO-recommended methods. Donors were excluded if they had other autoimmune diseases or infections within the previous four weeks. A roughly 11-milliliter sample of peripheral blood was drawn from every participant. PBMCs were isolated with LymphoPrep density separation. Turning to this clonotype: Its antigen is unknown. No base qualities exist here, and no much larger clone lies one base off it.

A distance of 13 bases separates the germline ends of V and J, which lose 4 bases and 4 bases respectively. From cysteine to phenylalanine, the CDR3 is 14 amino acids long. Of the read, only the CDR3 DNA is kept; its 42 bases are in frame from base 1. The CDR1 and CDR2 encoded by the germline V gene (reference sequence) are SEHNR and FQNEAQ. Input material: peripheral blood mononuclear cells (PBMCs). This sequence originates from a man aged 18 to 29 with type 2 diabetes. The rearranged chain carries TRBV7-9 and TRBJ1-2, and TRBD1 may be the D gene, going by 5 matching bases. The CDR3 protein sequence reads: CASSSGTDIYGYTF. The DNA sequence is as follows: TGTGCCAGCAGCTCTGGGACCGACATCTATGGCTACACCTTC.